A single sample is the source of the 22 T cell receptor beta chains below, sequenced in a study of cytomegalovirus exposure and HLA in healthy donors. The PCR contained 60 Vbeta and 13 Jbeta primers. TCRdb's table, derived via immunoSEQ multiplex PCR, lists solely in-frame clones and lacks some. The sample consists of some 150,000 clones, approximately 85% of them appearing once. The sequenced sample consisted of PBMCs. Every receptor here comes from a woman aged 18-29 years in good health and CMV-seronegative.

The genes are TRBV18 and TRBJ2-5; D not certain. This CDR3 spans 13 amino acids. The germline V gene encodes CDR1 KGHSH and CDR2 LQKENI. V was clipped by 3 bases and J by 0 bases, with 5 bases between them. The CDR3 DNA is TGTGCCAGCTCACCCCTGTACCAAGAGACCCAGTACTTC. Amino acid sequence: CASSPLYQETQYF.

The genes are TRBV2 and TRBJ2-5; tentative D call: TRBD1 (5 bases). This CDR3 has 15 amino acids. Germline loops: CDR1 SNHLY, CDR2 FYNNEI. V was shortened by 2 bases and J by 1 base, with 11 bases between the two germline ends. CDR3 amino acids: CASSEQGPFQETQYF. The CDR3, as DNA: TGTGCCAGCAGTGAACAGGGCCCCTTCCAAGAGACCCAGTACTTC.

The genes are TRBV30 and TRBJ2-3; the D gene is possibly TRBD1 (5 bases). The CDR3 has 14 amino acids. Deletions cut 2 bases from V and 0 bases from J, with 9 bases between. Germline V gives CDR1 GTSNPN, CDR2 SVGIG (reference sequence). The CDR3 region has the DNA TGTGCCTGGAGTAAGACAGCTAGCACAGATACGCAGTATTTT. It specifies CAWSKTASTDTQYF.

This clone came up once. This sequence joins TRBV25-1 and TRBJ2-7; D may be TRBD2 (5 bases). Trimming cost V 5 bases and J 5 bases, with 19 bases left between them. The CDR3 sequence is 15 residues long. Per the germline V gene, CDR1 is MGHDK and CDR2 is SYGVNS. The CDR3 here is CASSPSGKTSDEQYF. The DNA for the CDR3 is TGTGCCAGCAGTCCCTCGGGGAAAACCTCGGACGAGCAGTACTTC.

The rearrangement uses TRBV5-4 and TRBJ2-2; 8 bases agree with TRBD2. The germline V gene has CDR1 SGHNT and CDR2 YYREEE (reference sequence). The CDR3 extends over 16 amino acids. Germline trimming cut 3 bases from V and 0 bases from J; bases unmatched to any gene: 4. The CDR3 bases are TGTGCCAGCAGCTCCGGGACTAGGGCGAACACCGGGGAGCTGTTTTTT. Protein sequence: CASSSGTRANTGELFF.

This CDR3 reads CATSSHGSSYEQYF. The CDR3, as DNA: TGTGCCACCAGCAGCCATGGGAGCTCCTACGAGCAGTACTTC. V usage is TRBV15 and J usage is TRBJ2-7; D is perhaps TRBD2 (5 bases). Trimming cost V 3 bases and J 0 bases, with 9 bases left between them. Per the germline V gene, CDR1 is LNHNV and CDR2 is YYDKDF (reference sequence). The CDR3 length is 14 residues.

The CDR3 DNA follows: TGTGCCAGCAGCGTAGGGGTAGGGACTGTGAACACCGGGGAGCTGTTTTTT. It translates to CASSVGVGTVNTGELFF. This sequence joins TRBV9 and TRBJ2-2, with D maybe TRBD2 (6 bases). Per germline, CDR1 SGDLS and CDR2 YYNGEE. V was shortened by 0 bases and J by 1 base, with 13 bases between the two germline ends. The CDR3 spans 17 residues. The whole variable domain, filled in from reference TRBV9 and TRBJ2-2, reads DSGVTQTPKHLITATGQRVTLRCSPRSGDLSVYWYQQSLDQGLQFLIQYYNGEERAKGNILERFSAQQFPDLHSELNLSSLELGDSALYFCASSVGVGTVNTGELFFGEGSRLTVL.

The gene calls are TRBV19 and TRBJ2-7, with TRBD1 as a possible D gene (6 bases). CDR1 and CDR2 (germline): LNHDA, SQIVND (reference sequence). CDR3 length: 14 residues. Between the trimmed V and J ends, which lost 8 bases and 4 bases, there was a span of 18 bases. Here the CDR3 DNA reads TGTGCCAGTCCTCCCCAGGGGAGAAGGTACGAGCAGTACTTC. Amino acids: CASPPQGRRYEQYF. The full variable domain, rest sourced from reference TRBV19 and TRBJ2-7, is DGGITQSPKYLFRKEGQNVTLSCEQNLNHDAMYWYRQDPGQGLRLIYYSQIVNDFQKGDIAEGYSVSREKKESFPLTVTSAQKNPTAFYLCASPPQGRRYEQYFGPGTRLTVT.

This chain connects TRBV5-6 to TRBJ1-2; D ambiguous. V gave up 0 bases and J gave up 7 bases, with 7 bases separating them. Germline V gene lookup returns CDR1 SGHDT and CDR2 YYEEEE. The CDR3 consists of 12 residues. The CDR3 nucleotides read TGTGCCAGCAGCTTGGCCAGTTCTGGCTACACCTTC. Amino acids: CASSLASSGYTF.

The CDR3 here is CASLPGSQETQYF. Here the CDR3 DNA reads TGTGCCAGCCTACCCGGGTCCCAAGAGACCCAGTACTTC. The chain recombines TRBV6-1 with TRBJ2-5, with unresolved D. Germline V gene sequence: CDR1 MNHNS, CDR2 SASEGT. The CDR3 is made up of 13 amino acids. Trimming stripped 8 bases from V and 1 base from J, with 11 bases between.

The V gene is TRBV19, the J gene TRBJ2-1; the D gene is possibly TRBD2 (7 bases). CDR1 and CDR2 (germline): LNHDA, SQIVND (reference sequence). The CDR3 covers 16 residues. V gave up 1 base and J gave up 6 bases, with 16 bases separating them. CDR3 protein: CASSIGGPAGANEQFF. CDR3 in DNA: TGTGCCAGTAGTATAGGAGGCCCGGCGGGGGCCAATGAGCAGTTCTTC.

The rearrangement links TRBV7-2 to TRBJ2-1; 8 bases agree with TRBD2. The CDR3 is made up of 15 amino acids. Trimming at V came to 5 bases and at J to 0 bases, leaving 3 bases not matched to a gene. CDR1 is SGHTA, CDR2 FQGNSA, per germline. CDR3 region: CASSPGRGSYNEQFF. CDR3 DNA: TGTGCCAGCAGCCCCGGGAGGGGCTCCTACAATGAGCAGTTCTTC.

CDR3 coding DNA: TGTGCCAGCACTCTCAGGGGGTATAACGAGCAGTACTTC. Its translation is CASTLRGYNEQYF. The chain uses TRBV5-4 and TRBJ2-7, with TRBD1 identical over 7 bases. This CDR3 is 13 amino acids long. Germline V gives CDR1 SGHNT, CDR2 YYREEE (reference sequence). The V gene end was trimmed by 6 bases and the J gene end by 5 bases; junction bases not matched to a gene: 8.

The chain is built from TRBV28 and TRBJ1-2, with D tentatively TRBD1 (6 bases). Deletions cut 8 bases from V and 1 base from J, with 14 bases between. The CDR3 has 14 amino acids. Germline CDR1 MDHEN, CDR2 SYDVKM. The chain's CDR3 is CASVGAGDNYGYTF. CDR3 DNA sequence: TGTGCCAGCGTCGGGGCAGGGGATAACTATGGCTACACCTTC.

The rearrangement links TRBV5-1 to TRBJ2-7; TRBD2 might be the D (5 bases). Germline V CDR1 and CDR2: SGHRS, YFSETQ. CDR3 length: 13 amino acids. Trimming took 0 bases from V and 1 from J, leaving 5 bases between them. In DNA, the CDR3 is TGCGCCAGCAGCTTGGCGGGGTCCTACGAGCAGTACTTC. Translated, it gives CASSLAGSYEQYF.

This clone was seen just once. The chain recombines TRBV30 with TRBJ2-7, with D possibly being TRBD1 (6 bases). The V gene lost 3 bases and the J gene lost 2 bases, with 11 bases spanning the gap. This CDR3 has 13 amino acids. Looked up from germline, CDR1 is GTSNPN and CDR2 is SVGIG (reference sequence). The CDR3 nucleotides are TGTGCCTGGAGAGAACAGGGTGCCTACGAGCAGTACTTC. Translating it yields CAWREQGAYEQYF.

This clone was seen a few times. This rearrangement joins TRBV2 to TRBJ1-6; 7 positions agree with TRBD1. The CDR3 has 14 residues. The V segment lost 6 bases and the J segment 11 bases; nucleotides outside the gene matches: 10. Germline lookup yields CDR1 SNHLY and CDR2 FYNNEI. CDR3 in amino acids: CASSRQGPHTPLHF. In DNA, the CDR3 is TGTGCCAGCAGCCGACAGGGCCCCCATACACCCCTCCACTTT.

The V gene is TRBV28, the J gene TRBJ1-2; D remains ambiguous. The CDR3 is 14 residues long. CDR1 and CDR2 (germline): MDHEN, SYDVKM. Trimming stripped 7 bases from V and 8 bases from J, with 20 bases between. The CDR3 region has the DNA TGTGCCAGCACCCCAGTTTTTTTGGCCGTAGGCTACACCTTC. Protein sequence: CASTPVFLAVGYTF.

The rearrangement uses TRBV5-4 and TRBJ1-2; 8 bases are shared with TRBD1. Germline lookup yields CDR1 SGHNT and CDR2 YYREEE (reference sequence). The CDR3 length is 15 residues. V was pared by 2 bases and J by 2 bases, with 5 bases of the junction left unmatched. CDR3 DNA: TGTGCCAGCAGCTTCGGACAGGGCTTAAACTATGGCTACACCTTC. Protein sequence: CASSFGQGLNYGYTF.

The chain employs TRBV7-9 and TRBJ1-2, with TRBD1 matching over 7 bases. The CDR3 has 17 amino acids. V shed 4 bases, J shed 0 bases, and the junction held 11 bases outside the gene matches. Germline CDR1 is SEHNR and CDR2 is FQNEAQ (reference sequence). CDR3 DNA: TGTGCCAGCAGCTCCGAGGTCAGGGGGTCAGCTAACTATGGCTACACCTTC. Translating gives CASSSEVRGSANYGYTF.

V is TRBV4-2 and J is TRBJ2-5, with 9 bases matching TRBD2. Germline trimming cut 0 bases from V and 9 bases from J; bases unmatched to any gene: 8. The CDR3 contains 15 residues. CDR1 and CDR2 (germline): LGHNA, YNFKEQ. The CDR3 nucleotides read TGTGCCAGCAGCCAAGATTTACAGGGCGGGAGGGCCCAGTACTTC. Residues: CASSQDLQGGRAQYF.

The V and J genes are TRBV28 and TRBJ2-3; TRBD2 might be the D (6 bases). The CDR3 has 17 residues. Per germline, CDR1 MDHEN and CDR2 SYDVKM. V gave up 5 bases and J gave up 0 bases, with 18 bases separating them. Here the CDR3 DNA reads TGTGCCAGCAGTCCCCCCCGGGATGGGACTAGCACAGATACGCAGTATTTT. Translating gives CASSPPRDGTSTDTQYF.